These 21 T cell receptor beta chains originate from one sample sequenced in a study of a mutant IDH1 vaccine in newly diagnosed glioma (dated by TCRdb to the early 2020s). According to the study, the label for this sample's time point signals: week 35, safety follow-up. Every vaccine dose consisted of 300 ug of a 20-mer mutant IDH1 peptide in Montanide, administered subcutaneously together with topical imiquimod. Libraries were constructed by the immunoSEQ multiplex PCR assay. TCRdb limited this immuneACCESS table to in-frame rearrangements with V and J called. A share of clones is missing; checked studies link under half to unresolved V genes, and the rest is unexplained. In this sample the table shows 50,000 to 70,000 clones, 70% to 90% of which occur a single time. The top ten hold roughly 1.5% of the sample. Their recognized antigens are unknown. Sequenced here: PBMCs, sampled from a glioma patient whose treatment included an IDH1 peptide vaccine. The receptors were gathered from a man aged 40-55 years with glioma.

The chain recombines TRBV7-9 with TRBJ1-5; TRBD1 is a possible D gene (5 bases). CDR1 SEHNR and CDR2 FQNEAQ come from the germline V gene (reference sequence). With 6 bases removed from V and 1 base from J, the gap between germline ends came to 19 bases. The CDR3 covers 17 residues. CDR3 nucleotide sequence: TGTGCCAGCAGGCCCCAATTGGGCAGGGCGAGCAATCAGCCCCAGCATTTT. It specifies CASRPQLGRASNQPQHF.

This sequence joins TRBV5-1 and TRBJ2-4; TRBD2 aligns across 13 bases. This CDR3 has 15 amino acids. V lost 4 bases, J lost 7 bases, and 5 bases stayed unmatched. The germline V gene encodes CDR1 SGHRS and CDR2 YFSETQ. This chain's CDR3 is CASSHGLAGDNIQYF. In DNA form, the CDR3 reads TGCGCCAGCAGCCACGGACTAGCGGGAGATAACATTCAGTACTTC.

J is TRBJ2-7 and V is TRBV7-8; weak D call: TRBD2 (5 bases). CDR3 length: 12 residues. The germline V gene has CDR1 SGHVS and CDR2 FQNEAQ. V was shortened by 0 bases and J by 6 bases, with 6 bases between the two germline ends. DNA of the CDR3: TGTGCCAGCAGCTTAGCGGCGGGCGAGCAGTACTTC. Translation: CASSLAAGEQYF.

Only one count was recorded for this clone. The chain couples TRBV29-1 to TRBJ2-5; unclear D gene. Per germline, CDR1 SQVTM and CDR2 ANQGSEA. Trimming took 2 bases from V and 5 from J, leaving 6 bases between them. The CDR3 runs to 11 residues. The CDR3 DNA reads as TGCAGCGTTGAACGGCGGGAGACCCAGTACTTC. Its translation: CSVERRETQYF.

The J gene is TRBJ2-1, the V gene TRBV27, with a tentative D call TRBD2 (5 bases). Between the trimmed V and J ends, which lost 3 bases and 4 bases, there was a span of 10 bases. Germline values: CDR1 MNHEY, CDR2 SMNVEV (reference sequence). CDR3 size: 14 residues. The CDR3 nucleotides are TGTGCCAGCAGTTTCCGGAGCGGATACAATGAGCAGTTCTTC. Protein product: CASSFRSGYNEQFF.

The chain recombines TRBV6-4 with TRBJ2-1; no firm D call. Trimming shortened V by 4 bases and J by 6 bases, and 10 bases separated the two germline ends. Germline loops: CDR1 MRHNA, CDR2 SNTAGT. This CDR3 has 13 amino acids. CDR3 region: CASSVTELNEQFF. CDR3 nucleotide sequence: TGTGCCAGCAGTGTTACAGAACTCAATGAGCAGTTCTTC.

As DNA, the CDR3 is TGTGCCAGTAGTATAGCCCGGGGGTTCCCCGACTACGAGCAGTACTTC. This codes for CASSIARGFPDYEQYF. The chain is built from TRBV19 and TRBJ2-7; D is perhaps TRBD2 (6 bases). CDR3 length: 16 amino acids. Per the germline V gene, CDR1 is LNHDA and CDR2 is SQIVND (reference sequence). Deletions cut 1 base from V and 3 bases from J, with 16 bases between.

J is TRBJ1-1 and V is TRBV19; no clear D. This CDR3 is 13 amino acids long. In germline, CDR1 is LNHDA, CDR2 SQIVND (reference sequence). The ends were cut back, 3 bases at V and 2 bases at J, with 7 bases in the middle. CDR3 DNA: TGTGCCAGTAGTATGAGTCCTAACACTGAAGCTTTCTTT. The encoded protein is CASSMSPNTEAFF. Complete variable domain (other parts from reference TRBV19 and TRBJ1-1): DGGITQSPKYLFRKEGQNVTLSCEQNLNHDAMYWYRQDPGQGLRLIYYSQIVNDFQKGDIAEGYSVSREKKESFPLTVTSAQKNPTAFYLCASSMSPNTEAFFGQGTRLTVV.

For the CDR3, the DNA is TGCGCCAGCAGCTTCTCCGGGACAGGGAACTACGAGCAGTACTTC. Translation gives CASSFSGTGNYEQYF. This chain connects TRBV5-1 to TRBJ2-7; 9 positions match TRBD1. In germline, CDR1 is SGHRS, CDR2 YFSETQ. V shed 2 bases and J 3 bases; nucleotides not matched to a gene: 6. This CDR3 region has 15 residues.

The V gene is TRBV2, the J gene TRBJ2-6, with TRBD1 identical over 9 bases. The trim removed 9 bases at V and 2 bases at J, leaving 11 bases unmatched. The germline V gene has CDR1 SNHLY and CDR2 FYNNEI. The CDR3 is made up of 17 amino acids. The DNA of the CDR3 is TGTGCCAGGACAAGACAGGGGGGGTCGGCTGGGGCCAACGTCCTGACTTTC. Encoded protein: CARTRQGGSAGANVLTF.

This clone has only a few counts. V is TRBV7-8 and J is TRBJ1-2, with a possible D match to TRBD1 (5 bases). The germline V and J ends were trimmed by 4 bases and 6 bases, with 15 bases remaining between them. In germline, CDR1 is SGHVS, CDR2 FQNEAQ. The CDR3 contains 14 residues. CDR3 amino acids: CASSSGTKQHGYTF. Here the CDR3 DNA reads TGTGCCAGCAGCTCCGGGACGAAACAGCATGGCTACACCTTC.

V usage is TRBV18 and J usage is TRBJ1-2; D remains unclear. The CDR3 is 11 amino acids. Looked up from germline, CDR1 is KGHSH and CDR2 is LQKENI. The germline V and J ends were trimmed by 3 bases and 5 bases, with 4 bases remaining between them. The CDR3 DNA reads as TGTGCCAGCTCACCGGGGTATGGCTACACCTTC. This sequence encodes CASSPGYGYTF. Based on the CDR3 plus reference TRBV18 and TRBJ1-2, the full variable domain is NAGVMQNPRHLVRRRGQEARLRCSPMKGHSHVYWYRQLPEEGLKFMVYLQKENIIDESGMPKERFSAEFPKEGPSILRIQQVVRGDSAAYFCASSPGYGYTFGSGTRLTVV.

The chain joins TRBV5-1 to TRBJ2-7; 7 nucleotides match TRBD2. Germline values: CDR1 SGHRS, CDR2 YFSETQ. The CDR3 has 16 residues. With 0 bases clipped from V and 4 bases from J, the junction kept 10 bases outside the gene matches. CDR3 loop: CASSLEGGTSLYEQYF. In DNA form, the CDR3 reads TGCGCCAGCAGCTTGGAGGGAGGGACCTCATTGTACGAGCAGTACTTC.

V usage is TRBV6-5 and J usage is TRBJ2-7; TRBD2 agrees at 10 bases. This CDR3 region has 16 residues. Germline CDR1 reads MNHEY; CDR2 reads SVGAGI. V was clipped by 0 bases and J by 4 bases; unmatched bases: 6. This CDR3 reads CASSYSSTSGNYEQYF. CDR3 DNA sequence: TGTGCCAGCAGTTACTCGTCAACTAGCGGGAATTACGAGCAGTACTTC.

The V call is TRBV20-1, the J call TRBJ2-5; D is unclear. CDR3 length equals 11 residues. V lost 3 bases to trimming and J lost 5 bases, with 7 bases between them. Per the germline V gene, CDR1 is DFQATT and CDR2 is SNEGSKA (reference sequence). DNA for the CDR3: TGCAGTGCTAGCCTCGGGGAGACCCAGTACTTC. Amino acids: CSASLGETQYF.

V usage is TRBV5-4 and J usage is TRBJ1-2; TRBD1 aligns across 8 bases. Looked up from germline, CDR1 is SGHNT and CDR2 is YYREEE (reference sequence). This CDR3 region has 15 residues. The V gene end was trimmed by 0 bases and the J gene end by 0 bases; junction bases not matched to a gene: 1. The CDR3 region has the DNA TGTGCCAGCAGCTTGGGGGACAGGCCTAACTATGGCTACACCTTC. This translates into CASSLGDRPNYGYTF.

The rearrangement joins TRBV6-5 to TRBJ1-2; D unresolved. Deletions cut 0 bases from V and 2 bases from J, with 7 bases between. The V gene's germline CDR1 is MNHEY and CDR2 SVGAGI. The length of the CDR3 is 14 residues. CDR3 nucleotides: TGTGCCAGCAGTTACTCGAAGGACAACTATGGCTACACCTTC. Its translation is CASSYSKDNYGYTF.

The gene calls are TRBV19 and TRBJ1-3; possible D gene TRBD1, 5 bases. Between the trimmed V and J ends, which lost 9 bases and 0 bases, there was a span of 18 bases. The CDR3 is made up of 16 amino acids. Germline CDR1 is LNHDA and CDR2 is SQIVND (reference sequence). As DNA, the CDR3 is TGTGCCAGCCGTTCGGTGGGGGTATTCTCTGGAAACACCATATATTTT. Translated: CASRSVGVFSGNTIYF.

This clone was found a few times. J is TRBJ1-1 and V is TRBV5-1, with 9 bases fitting TRBD1. This CDR3 spans 14 amino acids. Germline assignment: CDR1 SGHRS and CDR2 YFSETQ. V trimming: 4 bases; J trimming: 1 base; junction bases outside the gene matches: 2. The CDR3 loop reads CASSRQGENTEAFF. In nucleotides, the CDR3 is TGCGCCAGCAGCCGACAGGGGGAGAACACTGAAGCTTTCTTT.

This chain links TRBV29-1 with TRBJ1-1; 11 bases are shared with TRBD1. Trimming removed 5 bases from V and 3 bases from J; junction bases left unmatched: 5. The germline V gene has CDR1 SQVTM and CDR2 ANQGSEA. The length of the CDR3 is 14 residues. The CDR3 nucleotides are TGCAGCGTTTTTGGGGGACAGGGGGACACTGAAGCTTTCTTT. Translating gives CSVFGGQGDTEAFF.

The chain carries TRBV5-1 and TRBJ1-1; perhaps TRBD1 as D (5 bases). The germline CDR1 and CDR2 sequences are SGHRS and YFSETQ. The CDR3 is 13 residues long. Trimming cost V 2 bases and J 6 bases, with 11 bases left between them. The chain's CDR3 is CASSFRDASEAFF. The CDR3 DNA is TGCGCCAGCAGCTTCCGGGACGCTTCTGAAGCTTTCTTT.